The 17 T cell receptor beta chains in this list originate from one sample, sequenced in a study of cytomegalovirus exposure and HLA in healthy donors. Amplification used 60 Vbeta primers and 13 Jbeta primers. The table came from immunoSEQ multiplex PCR; TCRdb's copy has only in-frame clones and leaves some out. Altogether some 91,000 clones are present, roughly 78% being singletons, with the ten largest covering just over 0.75%. What was sequenced was PBMCs. The receptors were gathered from a woman aged 60 to 75 in good health and CMV-seronegative.

This clone was recorded a few times. V gene TRBV7-9 combines with J gene TRBJ1-1; D remains unclear. In germline, CDR1 is SEHNR, CDR2 FQNEAQ (reference sequence). There are 15 residues in the CDR3. V lost 7 bases and J 2 bases, leaving 17 bases between the germline ends. This CDR3 is CASTVLYRGNTEAFF. The DNA of the CDR3 is TGTGCCAGCACCGTACTTTATCGGGGAAACACTGAAGCTTTCTTT.

The chain carries TRBV7-6 and TRBJ2-2; 7 positions agree with TRBD1. The trim removed 5 bases at V and 6 bases at J, leaving 6 bases unmatched. This CDR3 comprises 14 residues. The germline CDR1 and CDR2 sequences are SGHVS and FNYEAQ. CDR3 DNA sequence: TGTGCCAGCAGCGTCTGGGACAGCGCCGGGGAGCTGTTTTTT. As protein: CASSVWDSAGELFF.

The chain has TRBV4-1 and TRBJ2-5; 10 bases are a match to TRBD2. Germline V gene lookup returns CDR1 MGHRA and CDR2 YSYEKL. V lost 2 bases, J lost 5 bases, and 14 bases stayed unmatched. The CDR3 loop spans 18 amino acids. The CDR3 here is CASSQRQAGGPERETQYF. The CDR3 DNA sequence: TGCGCCAGCAGCCAACGCCAAGCGGGAGGGCCCGAGAGGGAGACCCAGTACTTC.

The chain links TRBV4-1 to TRBJ1-1; unclear D gene. The CDR3 length is 14 residues. Germline CDR1 is MGHRA and CDR2 is YSYEKL. The V end was cut by 4 bases, the J end by 1 base, with 10 bases between. This CDR3 reads CASSPPGKNTEAFF. The DNA of the CDR3 is TGCGCCAGCAGCCCCCCAGGTAAGAACACTGAAGCTTTCTTT.

The chain links TRBV19 to TRBJ1-2; 9 bases match TRBD1. V was pared by 2 bases and J by 2 bases, with 3 bases of the junction left unmatched. Germline CDR1 and CDR2: LNHDA and SQIVND (reference sequence). The CDR3 has 15 residues. The DNA for the CDR3 is TGTGCCAGTAGTATAATGGGACAGGGAAACTATGGCTACACCTTC. Translated, it gives CASSIMGQGNYGYTF.

This chain uses TRBV5-4 with TRBJ2-1; 9 positions match TRBD1. Unmatched junction bases numbered 11, after V lost 4 bases and J lost 9 bases. CDR1 is SGHNT, CDR2 YYREEE, per germline (reference sequence). The CDR3 is made up of 15 amino acids. The CDR3 DNA reads as TGTGCCAGCAGCGGGGACAGGGCGTCGTCCGGTGAGCAGTTCTTC. Translation gives CASSGDRASSGEQFF.

The chain combines TRBV28 with TRBJ1-4; D is ambiguous. The CDR3 runs to 14 residues. Germline CDR1 is MDHEN and CDR2 is SYDVKM. The V gene lost 3 bases and the J gene lost 2 bases, with 7 bases spanning the gap. The CDR3 here is CASSFPGTNEKLFF. In nucleotides, the CDR3 is TGTGCCAGCAGTTTTCCCGGTACTAATGAAAAACTGTTTTTT.

V usage is TRBV30 and J usage is TRBJ1-6; no reliable D call. V lost 5 bases and J 0 bases, leaving 5 bases between the germline ends. CDR1 is GTSNPN and CDR2 is SVGIG in the germline V gene (reference sequence). The CDR3 runs 13 residues. This CDR3 is CAWASSYNSPLHF. DNA for the CDR3: TGTGCCTGGGCGAGCTCCTATAATTCACCCCTCCACTTT.

The V gene is TRBV6-6, the J gene TRBJ1-5, with 7 bases that match TRBD1. This CDR3 contains 13 residues. V lost 5 bases and J lost 5; bases outside the gene matches: 3. CDR1 and CDR2 (germline): MNHNY, SVGAGI (reference sequence). The CDR3 reads CASSNTGDQPQHF. The CDR3 DNA sequence: TGTGCCAGCAGTAACACAGGGGATCAGCCCCAGCATTTT.

This chain uses TRBV5-4 with TRBJ2-7, with 11 bases identical to TRBD1. The ends lost 0 bases at V and 3 bases at J; junction bases unmatched: 5. Germline CDR1 reads SGHNT; CDR2 reads YYREEE (reference sequence). This CDR3 is built from 16 residues. DNA of the CDR3: TGTGCCAGCAGCTTGGAGGCGGACAGGGGGCGCTACGAGCAGTACTTC. Translating it yields CASSLEADRGRYEQYF. Combining the CDR3 with reference TRBV5-4 and TRBJ2-7 gives the whole variable domain ETGVTQSPTHLIKTRGQQVTLRCSSQSGHNTVSWYQQALGQGPQFIFQYYREEENGRGNFPPRFSGLQFPNYSSELNVNALELDDSALYLCASSLEADRGRYEQYFGPGTRLTVT.

The chain carries TRBV7-2 and TRBJ2-3; no reliable D call. V was cut by 0 bases and J by 6 bases, with 10 bases left in between. From germline, CDR1 is SGHTA and CDR2 FQGNSA. CDR3 length: 14 amino acids. The CDR3 nucleotides read TGTGCCAGCAGCTTAGCTGTGGCCACGGATACGCAGTATTTT. This translates into CASSLAVATDTQYF.

This clone was recorded only once. One junction end does not reproduce the germline sequence, and a read error may be involved. The V gene is TRBV6-5, the J gene TRBJ1-6; 7 positions agree with TRBD1. Germline V lookup: CDR1 MNHEY, CDR2 SVGAGI. This CDR3 region has 15 residues. CDR3 DNA: TGTGCCAGCAGCCCCCAGACAGGGTATAGTTCACCCCTCCACTTT. As protein: CASSPQTGYSSPLHF.

This clone was seen a single time. J is TRBJ2-7 and V is TRBV28, with a possible D match to TRBD2 (5 bases). The CDR3 totals 13 residues. The germline V and J ends were trimmed by 6 bases and 3 bases, with 12 bases remaining between them. The germline V gene encodes CDR1 MDHEN and CDR2 SYDVKM. The CDR3 region has the DNA TGTGCCAGCAGGAGGGTCGGAAGCTACGAGCAGTACTTC. This gives the protein CASRRVGSYEQYF. Full variable domain (remainder filled in from reference TRBV28 and TRBJ2-7): DVKVTQSSRYLVKRTGEKVFLECVQDMDHENMFWYRQDPGLGLRLIYFSYDVKMKEKGDIPEGYSVSREKKERFSLILESASTNQTSMYLCASRRVGSYEQYFGPGTRLTVT.

Only one count was recorded for this clone. The chain employs TRBV7-2 and TRBJ1-2; 8 nucleotides line up with TRBD1. Per the germline V gene, CDR1 is SGHTA and CDR2 is FQGNSA. V shed 5 bases, J shed 5 bases, and the junction held 13 bases outside the gene matches. CDR3 length: 16 amino acids. In DNA form, the CDR3 reads TGTGCCAGCAGCCCCGGGACAGGCCACCCCGAGTATGGCTACACCTTC. Translated, it gives CASSPGTGHPEYGYTF.

The chain joins TRBV15 to TRBJ2-4; 7 bases fit TRBD1. The CDR3 is 15 residues long. The junction had 7 bases not matched to a gene; V was cut back by 2 bases and J by 6 bases. Germline CDR1 and CDR2: LNHNV and YYDKDF (reference sequence). CDR3 nucleotide sequence: TGTGCCACCAGCAGACCAACAGGGGTGGGAAACATTCAGTACTTC. This translates into CATSRPTGVGNIQYF.

This chain uses TRBV5-6 with TRBJ2-1; the D is unclear. The CDR3 totals 12 residues. Germline lookup yields CDR1 SGHDT and CDR2 YYEEEE. V was trimmed by 4 bases and J by 8 bases, leaving 10 bases between them. This CDR3 reads CASSRNFDEQFF. The CDR3 DNA reads TGTGCCAGCAGCCGAAACTTTGATGAGCAGTTCTTC. Full variable domain (rest looked up from reference TRBV5-6 and TRBJ2-1): DAGVTQSPTHLIKTRGQQVTLRCSPKSGHDTVSWYQQALGQGPQFIFQYYEEEERQRGNFPDRFSGHQFPNYSSELNVNALLLGDSALYLCASSRNFDEQFFGPGTRLTVL.

The gene calls are TRBV15 and TRBJ2-1; 11 bases are shared with TRBD2. This CDR3 is built from 17 residues. With V trimmed by 1 base and J by 7 bases, 9 bases remained unmatched. The germline V gene has CDR1 LNHNV and CDR2 YYDKDF (reference sequence). CDR3 sequence reads: CATSRGVTSGRGNEQFF. CDR3 sequence (DNA): TGTGCCACCAGCAGAGGAGTTACTAGCGGGAGAGGGAATGAGCAGTTCTTC.